These T cell receptor beta chains were read from a single sample in a study of OX40 agonist ivuxolimab in advanced cancers. The table came from immunoSEQ multiplex PCR; TCRdb's copy has only in-frame clones and leaves some out. The table lists tens of thousands of clones, about 88% of them singletons, with around 15% in the top ten. Sequencing used CD4+ or CD8+ T cells sorted from blood, obtained in a trial of the OX40 agonist ivuxolimab. Receptors were obtained from an adult with an advanced solid tumor such as melanoma, head and neck, liver or kidney cancer. Both conserved end residues are part of each CDR3. The D gene is left open where the match is weak. Clone size is stated in some rows and not others, as once, few, many or a class when expanded.

>NA|TRBD2|TRBJ2-1|TRBV19
CASRLAGSPSYNEQFF
TGTGCCAGTCGACTAGCGGGGAGCCCCTCCTACAATGAGCAGTTCTTC
>NA|TRBD2|TRBJ2-3|TRBV30
CAWGAGSTDTQYF
TGTGCCTGGGGAGCGGGGAGCACAGATACGCAGTATTTT
>NA|TRBD1|TRBJ2-2|TRBV5-4
CASSFATGSGELFF
TGTGCCAGCAGCTTCGCGACAGGGTCCGGGGAGCTGTTTTTT
>NA|NA|TRBJ2-1|TRBV6-5
CASSYTGSRNEQFF
TGTGCCAGCAGTTACACCGGGAGTCGGAATGAGCAGTTCTTC
>NA|NA|TRBJ2-3|TRBV9
CASSVGEDTQYF
TGTGCCAGCAGCGTCGGGGAGGATACGCAGTATTTT
>NA|NA|TRBJ2-1|TRBV14
CASSQVSNYNEQFF
TGTGCCAGCAGCCAAGTTTCGAATTACAATGAGCAGTTCTTC
>NA|TRBD2|TRBJ2-1|TRBV11-2
CASSRGASGSSYNEQFF
TGTGCCAGCAGCCGAGGGGCTAGCGGGAGTTCCTACAATGAGCAGTTCTTC
>NA|TRBD2|TRBJ2-7|TRBV6-1
CASSEGGLVRYEQYF
TGTGCCAGCAGTGAAGGGGGACTAGTGCGCTACGAGCAGTACTTC
>NA|TRBD2|TRBJ2-7|TRBV28
CASSLIAGRGDEQYF
TGTGCCAGCAGTTTAATCGCGGGCCGGGGGGACGAGCAGTACTTC
>NA|TRBD1|TRBJ2-2|TRBV5-1
CASRPTGGNTGELFF
TGCGCCAGCAGGCCGACAGGGGGCAACACCGGGGAGCTGTTTTTT
>NA|TRBD1|TRBJ1-1|TRBV19
CASTQTGVNTEAFF
TGTGCCAGTACCCAGACAGGGGTAAACACTGAAGCTTTCTTT
>NA|TRBD1|TRBJ2-7|TRBV27
CASSPGTGGGYEQYF
TGTGCCAGCAGTCCGGGGACAGGGGGCGGGTACGAGCAGTACTTC
>NA|TRBD2|TRBJ2-1|TRBV7-8
CASGLAGEGSYNEQFF
TGTGCCTCGGGACTAGCGGGAGAAGGGTCCTACAATGAGCAGTTCTTC
>once|TRBD1|TRBJ1-2|TRBV5-1
CASSQDRDYGYTF
TGCGCCAGCAGCCAGGACAGGGACTATGGCTACACCTTC
>NA|NA|TRBJ2-7|TRBV28
CASSLLARQIQEQYF
TGTGCCAGCAGTTTATTAGCGCGTCAGATACAGGAGCAGTACTTC
>NA|TRBD1|TRBJ1-2|TRBV7-9
CASSSEEGQGHYGYTF
TGTGCCAGCAGCTCAGAAGAGGGACAGGGGCACTATGGCTACACCTTC
>NA|NA|TRBJ1-3|TRBV28
CASRPQGRSGNTIYF
TGTGCCAGCAGACCACAGGGACGCTCTGGAAACACCATATATTTT
>NA|TRBD1|TRBJ1-5|TRBV7-9
CASSLSRQGNQPQHF
TGTGCCAGCAGCTTGTCTCGACAGGGGAATCAGCCCCAGCATTTT
>NA|TRBD2|TRBJ2-2|TRBV5-6
CASSRGSGGPTGELFF
TGTGCCAGCAGCAGAGGGAGCGGGGGTCCGACCGGGGAGCTGTTTTTT
>NA|NA|TRBJ2-7|TRBV6-5
CASSIGGGYEQYF
TGTGCCAGCAGCATCGGAGGGGGCTACGAGCAGTACTTC
>NA|NA|TRBJ2-1|TRBV19
CASSISLIYNEQFF
TGTGCCAGTAGTATTTCACTAATTTACAATGAGCAGTTCTTC
>medium-sized|TRBD2|TRBJ2-2|TRBV15
CATGRLAGLTGELFF
TGTGCCACCGGTCGACTAGCGGGACTCACCGGGGAGCTGTTTTTT
>NA|TRBD1|TRBJ2-2|TRBV28
CASRGGQGYTGELFF
TGTGCCAGCAGGGGTGGACAGGGTTACACCGGGGAGCTGTTTTTT
>NA|NA|TRBJ2-1|TRBV7-9
CASSLPGTEQFF
TGTGCCAGCAGCCTACCGGGAACAGAGCAGTTCTTC
>NA|TRBD2|TRBJ2-1|TRBV4-2
CASMGAGAYNEQFF
TGTGCCAGCATGGGAGCGGGAGCCTACAATGAGCAGTTCTTC
>NA|NA|TRBJ2-1|TRBV19
CASTIGPGSNEQFF
TGTGCCAGTACCATCGGACCGGGCTCCAATGAGCAGTTCTTC
>NA|NA|TRBJ2-1|TRBV19
CASSTFSGTLGNNEQFF
TGTGCCAGTAGTACGTTTTCCGGGACACTCGGGAACAATGAGCAGTTCTTC
>medium-sized|TRBD1|TRBJ2-7|TRBV4-1
CASSQGASGQGYEQYF
TGCGCCAGCAGCCAAGGGGCGTCGGGACAGGGTTACGAGCAGTACTTC
>NA|NA|TRBJ2-7|TRBV5-1
CASSLTLGRYEQYF
TGCGCCAGCAGCTTGACCCTAGGGAGGTACGAGCAGTACTTC
>NA|NA|TRBJ2-5|TRBV7-7
CASSPTQHRQETQYF
TGTGCCAGCAGCCCAACCCAACATCGGCAAGAGACCCAGTACTTC
>NA|NA|TRBJ2-7|TRBV6-5
CASSFTGSEQYF
TGTGCCAGCAGTTTTACGGGTTCCGAGCAGTACTTC
>NA|TRBD1|TRBJ2-4|TRBV6-5
CASSYSGQGSSDIQYF
TGTGCCAGCAGTTACTCAGGACAGGGGAGTTCCGACATTCAGTACTTC
>NA|NA|TRBJ2-2|TRBV2
CASTEYPTSNTGELFF
TGTGCCAGCACCGAATATCCCACGTCGAACACCGGGGAGCTGTTTTTT
>NA|NA|TRBJ2-3|TRBV27
CASSLSFGRVEDTQYF
TGTGCCAGCAGTTTATCGTTTGGCAGGGTGGAAGATACGCAGTATTTT
>NA|TRBD1|TRBJ1-1|TRBV19
CASSRYRGDTEAFF
TGTGCCAGTAGTAGGTACAGGGGTGACACTGAAGCTTTCTTT
>NA|TRBD1|TRBJ2-7|TRBV11-2
CASSLVGTGSYEQYF
TGTGCCAGCAGCTTAGTAGGGACAGGGTCCTACGAGCAGTACTTC
>NA|NA|TRBJ2-5|TRBV7-8
CASSFPLGTQETQYF
TGTGCCAGCAGCTTTCCCCTAGGGACCCAAGAGACCCAGTACTTC
>NA|NA|TRBJ2-7|TRBV6-6
CASSSTSPYEQYF
TGTGCCAGCAGTAGCACCAGCCCCTACGAGCAGTACTTC
>NA|NA|TRBJ2-7|TRBV6-1
CASRAWGDGYEQYF
TGTGCCAGCAGGGCTTGGGGAGACGGATACGAGCAGTACTTC
>NA|NA|TRBJ2-1|TRBV29-1
CSVQDLGGWNEQFF
TGCAGCGTCCAAGACTTGGGTGGGTGGAATGAGCAGTTCTTC
>NA|NA|TRBJ2-2|TRBV5-4
CASSPLGGGVAGELFF
TGTGCCAGCAGCCCCCTGGGAGGGGGAGTCGCCGGGGAGCTGTTTTTT
>once|TRBD2|TRBJ2-7|TRBV19
CASSILGTSGTYEQYF
TGTGCCAGTAGTATTTTGGGGACTAGCGGGACCTACGAGCAGTACTTC
>NA|NA|TRBJ2-7|TRBV7-6
CASSFGGSGEQYF
TGTGCCAGCAGCTTCGGGGGTTCGGGGGAGCAGTACTTC
>NA|TRBD1|TRBJ2-5|TRBV2
CASSEASGQGYQETQYF
TGTGCCAGCAGTGAAGCGAGCGGACAGGGGTACCAAGAGACCCAGTACTTC
>once|NA|TRBJ1-4|TRBV6-5
CASSYSSGEKLFF
TGTGCCAGCAGTTACTCTTCGGGGGAAAAACTGTTTTTT
>NA|NA|TRBJ2-7|TRBV28
CASSSPTGTLSYEQYF
TGTGCCAGCAGTTCACCAACCGGGACTCTTTCCTACGAGCAGTACTTC
>NA|TRBD2|TRBJ2-3|TRBV6-6
CATSGSGTDTQYF
TGTGCCACTAGCGGGAGTGGTACAGATACGCAGTATTTT
>NA|NA|TRBJ2-7|TRBV7-3
CASSLTARGEQYF
TGTGCCAGCAGCTTAACGGCTCGAGGCGAGCAGTACTTC
>once|TRBD2|TRBJ2-1|TRBV7-2
CASSPRGSSGDISYNEQFF
TGTGCCAGCAGCCCCAGAGGGTCTAGCGGGGATATCTCCTACAATGAGCAGTTCTTC
>NA|TRBD1|TRBJ2-5|TRBV5-1
CASSPIGQGREGTQYF
TGCGCCAGCAGCCCTATAGGACAGGGCCGGGAAGGGACCCAGTACTTC
>few|TRBD1|TRBJ1-2|TRBV7-8
CASSLAGGYYGYTF
TGTGCCAGCAGCTTGGCAGGGGGCTACTATGGCTACACCTTC
>NA|TRBD2|TRBJ2-5|TRBV7-9
CASSLATSDQETQYF
TGTGCCAGCAGTTTAGCTACTAGCGACCAAGAGACCCAGTACTTC
>NA|TRBD1|TRBJ2-3|TRBV28
CASREDRGTQYF
TGTGCCAGCAGGGAGGACAGGGGTACGCAGTATTTT
>NA|NA|TRBJ2-1|TRBV6-1
CASSETRSSYNEQFF
TGTGCCAGCAGTGAAACACGGAGCTCCTACAATGAGCAGTTCTTC
>NA|NA|TRBJ2-5|TRBV4-1
CASSLRSTQYF
TGCGCCAGCAGCCTTCGATCGACCCAGTACTTC